This TCR beta chain stems from a study of blood T cell repertoires in COVID-19 (dated by TCRdb to 2018 to 2021). Turning to the overall study: Samples from collaborators originated in the United States, Italy and Spain and spanned both the acute and convalescent phases of COVID-19. The dataset comprised deeply sampled blood TCRbeta repertoires from subjects exposed to, actively infected with, or recovered from COVID-19. HLA class I and class II types, where available, came from metadata supplied by the sample provider rather than from assay-based typing. The sample metadata nearly always contained a de-identified subject ID, COVID-19 status, age in years and sex. Samples were obtained from the ongoing ImmuneRACE study (first 160 participants) and from roughly 1,300 subjects provided by 6 global collaborators. The repertoires were released in a freely available public database meant as a resource for research on the immune response to SARS-CoV-2. The prospective study material was composed of cDNA or gDNA derived from T cells, B-cell-depleted T cells, or PBMCs. Results and caveats for the whole study, not just this receptor: Clinical and demographic metadata were provided uncurated, with the amount varying by source and participant.

Whole blood was collected in K2EDTA tubes by collaborating institutions according to the institutions' own protocols. For TCRbeta analysis, collaborators shipped samples in one of three forms: frozen whole blood, isolated PBMCs, or DNA extracted from either of those sample types. V loses 0 bases of germline sequence and J loses 4 bases, and the interval between the two ends is 10 bases. CDR1 MNHEY and CDR2 SVGEGT are derived from the germline V gene. Inclusive of the bounding cysteine and phenylalanine, the CDR3 is 15 residues long. The retained sequence is limited to the CDR3, 45 bases, with the frame set at the first base. The immunoSEQ Assay, a bias-controlled multiplex PCR, was used to amplify TCRbeta CDR3 regions from genomic DNA. In the source study's methods: Within the assay, amplification of reference gene primers was used to estimate how many nucleated cells each sample contained. To quantify the absolute abundance of each unique TCRbeta CDR3 rearrangement, sequence reads were collapsed and filtered. For each sample, productive Simpson clonality was calculated as the square root of Simpson's diversity index over productive rearrangements. Not all clones reach the TCRdb copy of this immuneACCESS table, which keeps in-frame sequences only. Checked studies attribute under half of the gap to unresolved V genes and leave the rest unexplained. That table gives V, J and clone size, and the DNA gave D and trimming. The sample table records 100,000 to 150,000 clones; roughly 82% of these occur just once. The top ten clonotypes cover about 12% of the sample.

This clone was seen more than once but under ten times. The antigen this receptor binds is unknown. Base qualities are not recorded, but no much larger clone differs from it by a single base. This clonotype was sampled from a human donor in a cohort sampled during active COVID-19. The sequencing sample was made of peripheral blood. The rearranged segments are TRBV6-2 or TRBV6-3 and TRBJ1-5; confidence is insufficient to name the D gene. Here the CDR3 is given as CASSYSIGGNQPQHF. The DNA sequence follows: TGTGCCAGCAGTTACTCGATTGGCGGGAATCAGCCCCAGCATTTT.